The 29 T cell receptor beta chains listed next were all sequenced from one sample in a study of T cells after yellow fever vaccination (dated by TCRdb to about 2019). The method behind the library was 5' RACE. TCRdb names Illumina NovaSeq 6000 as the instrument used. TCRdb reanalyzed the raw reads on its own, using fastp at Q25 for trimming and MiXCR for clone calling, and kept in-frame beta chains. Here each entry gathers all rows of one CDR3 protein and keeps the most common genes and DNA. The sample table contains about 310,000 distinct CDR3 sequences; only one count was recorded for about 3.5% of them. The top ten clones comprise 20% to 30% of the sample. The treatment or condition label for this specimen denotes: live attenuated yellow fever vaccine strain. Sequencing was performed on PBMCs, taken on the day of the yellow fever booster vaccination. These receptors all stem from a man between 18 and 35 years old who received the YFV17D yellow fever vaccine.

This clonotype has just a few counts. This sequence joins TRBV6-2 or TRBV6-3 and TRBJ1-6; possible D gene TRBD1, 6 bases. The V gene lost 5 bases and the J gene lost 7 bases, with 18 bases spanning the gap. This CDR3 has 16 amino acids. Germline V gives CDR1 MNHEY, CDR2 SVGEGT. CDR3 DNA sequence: TGTGCCAGCAGTACCTACGAACAGGGTTGGAATTCACCCCTCCACTTT. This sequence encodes CASSTYEQGWNSPLHF.

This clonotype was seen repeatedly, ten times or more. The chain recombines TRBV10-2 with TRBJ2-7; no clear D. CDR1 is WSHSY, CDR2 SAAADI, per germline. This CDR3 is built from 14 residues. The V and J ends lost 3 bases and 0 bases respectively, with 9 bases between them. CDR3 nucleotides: TGCGCCAGCAGTGAATGGCAGAGCTCCTACGAGCAGTACTTC. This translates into CASSEWQSSYEQYF.

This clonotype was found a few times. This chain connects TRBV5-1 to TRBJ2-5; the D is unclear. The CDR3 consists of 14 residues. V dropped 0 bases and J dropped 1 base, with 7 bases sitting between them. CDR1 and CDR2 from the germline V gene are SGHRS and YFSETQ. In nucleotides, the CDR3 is TGCGCCAGCAGCTTGGGACCGTCCCAAGAGACCCAGTACTTC. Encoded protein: CASSLGPSQETQYF.

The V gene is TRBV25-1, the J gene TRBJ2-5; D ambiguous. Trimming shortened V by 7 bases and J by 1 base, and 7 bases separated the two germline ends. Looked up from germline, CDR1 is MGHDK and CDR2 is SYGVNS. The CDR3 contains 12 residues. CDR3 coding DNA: TGTGCCAGCATAGGGATCCAAGAGACCCAGTACTTC. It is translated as CASIGIQETQYF.

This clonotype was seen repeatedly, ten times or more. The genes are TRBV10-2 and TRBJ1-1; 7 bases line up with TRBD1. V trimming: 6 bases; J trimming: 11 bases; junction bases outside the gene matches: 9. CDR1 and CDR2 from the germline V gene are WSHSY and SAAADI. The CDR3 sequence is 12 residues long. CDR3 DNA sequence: TGCGCCAGCAGCCCCAGGGGGTTTAGGGCTTTCTTT. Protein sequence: CASSPRGFRAFF.

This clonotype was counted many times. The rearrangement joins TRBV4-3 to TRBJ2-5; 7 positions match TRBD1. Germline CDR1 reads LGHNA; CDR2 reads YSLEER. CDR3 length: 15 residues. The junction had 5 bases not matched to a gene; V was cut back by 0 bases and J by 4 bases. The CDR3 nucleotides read TGCGCCAGCAGCCAAGATCTTAGGGGGCGAGAGACCCAGTACTTC. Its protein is CASSQDLRGRETQYF.

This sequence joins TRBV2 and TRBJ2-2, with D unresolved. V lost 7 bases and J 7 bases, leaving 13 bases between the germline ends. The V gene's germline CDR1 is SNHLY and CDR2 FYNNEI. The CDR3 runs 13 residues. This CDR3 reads CASTQDVGGELFF. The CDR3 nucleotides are TGTGCCAGCACCCAGGACGTGGGCGGGGAGCTGTTTTTT. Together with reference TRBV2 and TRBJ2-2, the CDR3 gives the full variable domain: EPEVTQTPSHQVTQMGQEVILRCVPISNHLYFYWYRQILGQKVEFLVSFYNNEISEKSEIFDDQFSVERPDGSNFTLKIRSTKLEDSAMYFCASTQDVGGELFFGEGSRLTVL.

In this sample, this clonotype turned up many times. CDR3 region: CASSPSGTTSYEQYV. The DNA for the CDR3 is TGTGCCAGCAGCCCGTCTGGGACTACCTCCTACGAGCAGTACGTC. The chain combines TRBV6-5 with TRBJ2-7; TRBD2 aligns across 7 bases. This CDR3 is 15 amino acids long. J was trimmed by 0 bases and V by 6 bases; bases with no gene match: 8. Germline lookup yields CDR1 MNHEY and CDR2 SVGAGI.

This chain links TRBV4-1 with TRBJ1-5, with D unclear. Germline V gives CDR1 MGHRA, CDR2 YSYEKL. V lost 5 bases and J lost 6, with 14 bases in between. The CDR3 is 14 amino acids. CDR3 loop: CASSVAVVSQPQHF. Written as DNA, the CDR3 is TGCGCCAGCAGCGTTGCGGTGGTGAGTCAGCCCCAGCATTTT.

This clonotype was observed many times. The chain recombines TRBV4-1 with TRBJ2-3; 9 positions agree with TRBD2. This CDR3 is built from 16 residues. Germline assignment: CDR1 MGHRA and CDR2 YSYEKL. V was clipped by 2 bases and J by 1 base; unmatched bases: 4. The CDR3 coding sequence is TGCGCCAGCAGCCAACGTTTAGCGGGGGGCACAGATACGCAGTATTTT. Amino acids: CASSQRLAGGTDTQYF.

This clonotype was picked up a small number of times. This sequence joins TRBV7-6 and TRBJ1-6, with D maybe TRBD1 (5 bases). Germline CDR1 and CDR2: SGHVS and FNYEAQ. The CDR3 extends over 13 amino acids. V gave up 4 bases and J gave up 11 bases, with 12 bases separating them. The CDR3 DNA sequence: TGTGCCAGCAGCTCCGCCGCGGGGGCACCCCTCCACTTT. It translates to CASSSAAGAPLHF.

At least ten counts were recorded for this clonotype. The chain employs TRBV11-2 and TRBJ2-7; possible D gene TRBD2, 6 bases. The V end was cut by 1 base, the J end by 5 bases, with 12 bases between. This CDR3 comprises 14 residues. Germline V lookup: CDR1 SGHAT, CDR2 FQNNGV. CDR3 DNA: TGTGCCAGCAGCTTAGGCGGGGCCGACCACGAGCAGTACTTC. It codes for CASSLGGADHEQYF.

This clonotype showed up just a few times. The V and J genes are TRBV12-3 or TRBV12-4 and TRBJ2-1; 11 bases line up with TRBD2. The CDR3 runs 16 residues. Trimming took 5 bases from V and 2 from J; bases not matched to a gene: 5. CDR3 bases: TGTGCCAGCAGTCCTCTAGCGGGGGGCCCCTACAATGAGCAGTTCTTC. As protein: CASSPLAGGPYNEQFF.

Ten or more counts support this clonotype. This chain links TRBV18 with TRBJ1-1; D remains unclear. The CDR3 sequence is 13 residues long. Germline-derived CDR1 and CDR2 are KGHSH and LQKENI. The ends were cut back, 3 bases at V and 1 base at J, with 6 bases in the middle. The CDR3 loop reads CASSPEENTEAFF. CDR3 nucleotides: TGTGCCAGCTCACCGGAGGAGAACACTGAAGCTTTCTTT.

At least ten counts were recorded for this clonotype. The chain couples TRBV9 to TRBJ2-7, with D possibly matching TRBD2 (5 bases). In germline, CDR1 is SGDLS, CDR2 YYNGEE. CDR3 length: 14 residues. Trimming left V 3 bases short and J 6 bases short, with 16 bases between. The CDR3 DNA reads TGTGCCAGCAGCGCCGACCTGGGAGACCGCGAGCAGTACTTC. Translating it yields CASSADLGDREQYF.

The CDR3 protein is CASSQGFVPAWGYTF. CDR3 coding DNA: TGTGCCAGCAGCCAAGGATTCGTACCGGCATGGGGCTACACCTTC. J is TRBJ1-2 and V is TRBV3-1; D gene uncertain. The V and J ends lost 1 base and 8 bases respectively, with 17 bases between them. CDR1 LGHDT and CDR2 YNNKEL come from the germline V gene (reference sequence). The CDR3 length is 15 residues.

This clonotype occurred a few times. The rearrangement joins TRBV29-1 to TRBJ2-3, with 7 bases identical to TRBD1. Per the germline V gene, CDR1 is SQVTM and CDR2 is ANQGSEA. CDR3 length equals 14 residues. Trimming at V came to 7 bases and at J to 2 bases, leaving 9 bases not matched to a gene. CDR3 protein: CSECRDSNTDTQYF. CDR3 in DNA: TGCAGCGAATGCCGGGACAGCAACACAGATACGCAGTATTTT.

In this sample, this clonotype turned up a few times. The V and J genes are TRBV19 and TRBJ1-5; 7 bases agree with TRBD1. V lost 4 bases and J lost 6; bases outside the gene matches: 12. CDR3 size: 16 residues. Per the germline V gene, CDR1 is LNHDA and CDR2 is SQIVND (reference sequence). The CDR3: CASSNRDSGLGQPQHF. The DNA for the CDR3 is TGTGCCAGTAGTAACCGGGACAGCGGATTGGGTCAGCCCCAGCATTTT.

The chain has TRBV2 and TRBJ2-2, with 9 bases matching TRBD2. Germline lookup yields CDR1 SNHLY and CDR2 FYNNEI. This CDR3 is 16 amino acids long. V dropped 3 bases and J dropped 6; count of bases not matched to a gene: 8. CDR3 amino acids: CASSDISGGWAGELFF. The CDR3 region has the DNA TGTGCCAGCAGTGATATCAGCGGGGGGTGGGCCGGGGAGCTGTTTTTT.

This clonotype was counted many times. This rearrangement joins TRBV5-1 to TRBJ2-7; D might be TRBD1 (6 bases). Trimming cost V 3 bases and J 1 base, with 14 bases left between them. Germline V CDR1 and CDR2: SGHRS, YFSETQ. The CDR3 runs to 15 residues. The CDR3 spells CASSWGPVGSYEQYV. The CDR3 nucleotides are TGCGCCAGCAGCTGGGGGCCGGTGGGTTCCTACGAGCAGTACGTC.

The chain's CDR3 is CASSPYWCPDEKLFF. CDR3 nucleotides: TGTGCCAGCAGCCCGTATTGGTGTCCTGATGAAAAACTGTTTTTT. This chain links TRBV7-2 with TRBJ1-4, with D uncertain. This CDR3 contains 15 residues. Germline loops: CDR1 SGHTA, CDR2 FQGNSA. The germline V and J ends were trimmed by 5 bases and 6 bases, with 16 bases remaining between them.

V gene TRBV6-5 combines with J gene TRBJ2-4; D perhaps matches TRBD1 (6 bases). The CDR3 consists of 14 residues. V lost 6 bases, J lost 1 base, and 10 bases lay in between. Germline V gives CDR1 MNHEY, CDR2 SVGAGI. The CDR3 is CASRTGQAKNIQYF. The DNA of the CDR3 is TGTGCCAGCAGAACCGGACAGGCCAAAAACATTCAGTACTTC.

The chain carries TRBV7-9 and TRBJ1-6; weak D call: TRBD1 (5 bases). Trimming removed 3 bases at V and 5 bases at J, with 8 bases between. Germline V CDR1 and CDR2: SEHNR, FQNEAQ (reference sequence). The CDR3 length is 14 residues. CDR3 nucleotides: TGTGCCAGCAGCTTTGGGGCAGATAATTCACCCCTCCACTTT. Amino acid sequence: CASSFGADNSPLHF. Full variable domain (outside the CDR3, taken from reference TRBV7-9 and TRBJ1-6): DTGVSQNPRHKITKRGQNVTFRCDPISEHNRLYWYRQTLGQGPEFLTYFQNEAQLEKSRLLSDRFSAERPKGSFSTLEIQRTEQGDSAMYLCASSFGADNSPLHFGNGTRLTVT.

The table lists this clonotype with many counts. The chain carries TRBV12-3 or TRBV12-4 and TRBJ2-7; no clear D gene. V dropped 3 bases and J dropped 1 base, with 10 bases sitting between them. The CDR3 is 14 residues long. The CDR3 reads CASSFSSGSYEQYV. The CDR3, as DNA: TGTGCCAGCAGTTTTAGTAGTGGGTCCTACGAGCAGTACGTC.

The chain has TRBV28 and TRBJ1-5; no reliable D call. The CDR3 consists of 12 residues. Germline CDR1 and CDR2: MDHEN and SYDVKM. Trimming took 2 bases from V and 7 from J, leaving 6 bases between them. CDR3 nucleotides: TGTGCCAGCAGTTTAAGCACCCAGCCCCAGCATTTT. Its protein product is CASSLSTQPQHF.

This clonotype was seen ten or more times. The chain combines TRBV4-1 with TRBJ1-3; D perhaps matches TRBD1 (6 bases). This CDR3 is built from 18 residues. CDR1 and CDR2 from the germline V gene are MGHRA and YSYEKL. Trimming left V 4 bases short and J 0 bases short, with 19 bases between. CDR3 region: CASSPPPDRLSSGNTIYF. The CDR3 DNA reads TGCGCCAGCAGCCCGCCGCCCGACAGGCTAAGCTCTGGAAACACCATATATTTT.

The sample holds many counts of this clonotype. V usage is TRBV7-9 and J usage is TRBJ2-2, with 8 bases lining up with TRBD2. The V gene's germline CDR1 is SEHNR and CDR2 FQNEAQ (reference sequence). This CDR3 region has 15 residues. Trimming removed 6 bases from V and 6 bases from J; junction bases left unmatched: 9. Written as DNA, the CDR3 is TGTGCCAGCAGTGGGGGACTAGGTCTGTCCGGGGAGCTGTTTTTT. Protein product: CASSGGLGLSGELFF.

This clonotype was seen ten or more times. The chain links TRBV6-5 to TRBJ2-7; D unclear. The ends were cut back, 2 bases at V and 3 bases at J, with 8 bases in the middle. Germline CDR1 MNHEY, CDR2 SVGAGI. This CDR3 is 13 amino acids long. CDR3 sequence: CASSYGWDYEQYF. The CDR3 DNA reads TGTGCCAGCAGTTACGGGTGGGACTACGAGCAGTACTTC.

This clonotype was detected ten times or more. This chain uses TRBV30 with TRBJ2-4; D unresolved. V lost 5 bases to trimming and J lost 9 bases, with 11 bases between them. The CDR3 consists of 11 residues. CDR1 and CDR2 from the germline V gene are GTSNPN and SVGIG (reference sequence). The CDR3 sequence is CAWSDSAIQYF. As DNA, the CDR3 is TGTGCCTGGTCAGACTCGGCCATTCAGTACTTC. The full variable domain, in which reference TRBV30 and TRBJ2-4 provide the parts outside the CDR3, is SQTIHQWPATLVQPVGSPLSLECTVEGTSNPNLYWYRQAAGRGLQLLFYSVGIGQISSEVPQNLSASRPQDRQFILSSKKLLLSDSGFYLCAWSDSAIQYFGAGTRLSVL.